These 19 T cell receptor beta chains came from one sample sequenced in a study of blood T cells in healthy people across ages. Then a second PCR, running roughly 6 to 12 cycles, was carried out with a sample-barcoded 5' primer and a J-beta primer mix. From the 5' RACE reads, TCRdb called clonotypes with MiXCR, one entry per CDR3 protein. The table has approximately 800,000 distinct CDR3 sequences, more than 55% seen once; the top ten hold roughly 25%. The sample comprised blood. All receptors derive from a man aged 40-50 years in good health.

The genes are TRBV2 and TRBJ1-4, with 10 bases identical to TRBD1. In germline, CDR1 is SNHLY, CDR2 FYNNEI. J was trimmed by 6 bases and V by 4 bases; bases with no gene match: 2. This CDR3 spans 14 amino acids. CDR3 loop: CASSGTGGYEKLFF. The CDR3 DNA follows: TGTGCCAGCAGTGGGACAGGGGGTTATGAAAAACTGTTTTTT. Full variable domain (outside the CDR3, taken from reference TRBV2 and TRBJ1-4): EPEVTQTPSHQVTQMGQEVILRCVPISNHLYFYWYRQILGQKVEFLVSFYNNEISEKSEIFDDQFSVERPDGSNFTLKIRSTKLEDSAMYFCASSGTGGYEKLFFGSGTQLSVL.

The J gene is TRBJ2-1, the V gene TRBV6-2 or TRBV6-3; D unclear. CDR3 length: 11 residues. The germline gives CDR1 MNHEY, CDR2 SVGEGT. V was shortened by 5 bases and J by 7 bases, with 6 bases between the two germline ends. CDR3 in amino acids: CASSERNEQFF. The CDR3 coding sequence is TGTGCCAGCAGTGAACGAAATGAGCAGTTCTTC.

The table lists this clonotype with a few counts. One end of the junction does not line up with germline, which may come from a read error. The chain joins TRBV14 to TRBJ2-1, with D unclear. This CDR3 comprises 13 residues. CDR1 and CDR2 from the germline V gene are SGHDN and FVKESK. CDR3 DNA sequence: TGTGCCAGCAGTCAAGCTTGGGGTAATGAGCAGTTCTTC. Protein: CASSQAWGNEQFF.

The chain uses TRBV27 and TRBJ2-4; D may correspond to TRBD1 or TRBD2 (6 bases each). Gene TRBJ2-7 matches the end of the DNA better, so the J call may be wrong. Germline CDR1 and CDR2: MNHEY and SMNVEV (reference sequence). This CDR3 region has 17 residues. The chain's CDR3 is CASSWLRTGRSVNEQYF. DNA for the CDR3: TGTGCCAGCAGTTGGTTAAGAACAGGGAGGTCCGTTAACGAGCAGTACTTC.

The chain has TRBV15 and TRBJ1-2; unclear D gene. Looked up from germline, CDR1 is LNHNV and CDR2 is YYDKDF (reference sequence). V was shortened by 0 bases and J by 3 bases, with 14 bases between the two germline ends. CDR3 length: 16 amino acids. Here the CDR3 reads CATSRDRRAVDYGYTF. CDR3 coding DNA: TGTGCCACCAGCAGAGATCGGAGGGCCGTAGACTATGGCTACACCTTC. Supplemented by reference TRBV15 and TRBJ1-2, the full variable domain reads DAMVIQNPRYQVTQFGKPVTLSCSQTLNHNVMYWYQQKSSQAPKLLFHYYDKDFNNEADTPDNFQSRRPNTSFCFLDIRSPGLGDTAMYLCATSRDRRAVDYGYTFGSGTRLTVV.

The rearrangement links TRBV2 to TRBJ2-3, with TRBD1 matching 7 bases. Trimming removed 11 bases from V and 3 bases from J; junction bases left unmatched: 8. CDR3 size: 13 residues. Germline values: CDR1 SNHLY, CDR2 FYNNEI. CDR3 sequence: CACLDRATDTQYF. The CDR3 DNA reads as TGTGCCTGCTTAGACAGGGCGACAGATACGCAGTATTTT.

This clonotype occurred once. V is TRBV5-1 and J is TRBJ2-1; the match to TRBD2 covers 9 bases. This CDR3 has 16 residues. V lost 3 bases to trimming and J lost 4 bases; unmatched junction nucleotides: 8. Germline V gives CDR1 SGHRS, CDR2 YFSETQ. The CDR3 loop is CASSSRPSGVYNEQFF. The CDR3 DNA reads as TGCGCCAGCAGCTCTAGACCTAGCGGGGTTTACAATGAGCAGTTCTTC.

The V and J genes are TRBV15 and TRBJ2-3; D not certain. Germline CDR1 and CDR2: LNHNV and YYDKDF (reference sequence). Trimming removed 0 bases from V and 5 bases from J, with 15 bases in between. This CDR3 contains 16 residues. CDR3 coding DNA: TGTGCCACCAGCAGAGATCTCGGCGCGGTAGAAGATACGCAGTATTTT. It translates to CATSRDLGAVEDTQYF. The variable domain in full, with the rest retrieved from reference TRBV15 and TRBJ2-3, is DAMVIQNPRYQVTQFGKPVTLSCSQTLNHNVMYWYQQKSSQAPKLLFHYYDKDFNNEADTPDNFQSRRPNTSFCFLDIRSPGLGDTAMYLCATSRDLGAVEDTQYFGPGTRLTVL.

The V and J genes are TRBV15 and TRBJ2-1, with D perhaps being TRBD1 or TRBD2 (7 bases each). Germline V gives CDR1 LNHNV, CDR2 YYDKDF (reference sequence). The CDR3 consists of 16 residues. V gave up 0 bases and J gave up 9 bases, with 18 bases separating them. CDR3 in amino acids: CATSRDEGQRGGEQFF. The CDR3 DNA reads TGTGCCACCAGCAGAGATGAGGGACAGCGGGGTGGTGAGCAGTTCTTC.

The chain couples TRBV2 to TRBJ2-5; TRBD1 or TRBD2 may be the D gene (5 bases each). Germline lookup yields CDR1 SNHLY and CDR2 FYNNEI. The length of the CDR3 is 16 residues. The V gene lost 1 base and the J gene lost 2 bases, with 14 bases spanning the gap. The CDR3 loop reads CASSEVGTARQETQYF. The DNA for the CDR3 is TGTGCCAGCAGTGAAGTTGGGACGGCGAGACAAGAGACCCAGTACTTC.

This clonotype was detected a few times. This chain links TRBV6-5 with TRBJ1-2, with a tentative D call TRBD1 (5 bases). Germline V lookup: CDR1 MNHEY, CDR2 SVGAGI. Trimming left V 8 bases short and J 4 bases short, with 14 bases between. The CDR3 is made up of 13 amino acids. The CDR3 nucleotides are TGTGCCAGCGGTAGGGGCCGGATCTATGGCTACACCTTC. This encodes CASGRGRIYGYTF.

This chain joins TRBV12-3 or TRBV12-4 and TRBJ2-5; D may be TRBD2 (6 bases). Trimming removed 6 bases from V and 4 bases from J, with 15 bases in between. The CDR3 contains 14 residues. The CDR3 DNA is TGTGCCAGCAGCCAATGGACTACGGGAGAGACCCAGTACTTC. Translated: CASSQWTTGETQYF.

This clonotype was detected only a few times. The DNA for the CDR3 is TGCGCCAGCAGCCAAGGGGACAGGAACTATGGCTACACCTTC. Translated, it gives CASSQGDRNYGYTF. The rearrangement links TRBV4-1 to TRBJ1-2, with 8 bases identical to TRBD1. CDR3 size: 14 residues. The V and J ends lost 1 base and 2 bases, in that order; junction bases with no gene match: 0. The germline gives CDR1 MGHRA, CDR2 YSYEKL.

The chain employs TRBV6-5 and TRBJ2-7; 8 bases are a match to TRBD1. The ends lost 8 bases at V and 2 bases at J; junction bases unmatched: 11. This CDR3 has 15 amino acids. Germline CDR1 MNHEY, CDR2 SVGAGI. The CDR3 sequence: CASGSRDRSPYEQYF. Here the CDR3 DNA reads TGTGCCAGCGGCTCCCGGGACAGGAGTCCCTACGAGCAGTACTTC.

This chain uses TRBV29-1 with TRBJ2-7; possible D gene TRBD1, 7 bases. Germline CDR1 is SQVTM and CDR2 is ANQGSEA. V lost 3 bases to trimming and J lost 7 bases, with 19 bases between them. The CDR3 is made up of 14 amino acids. In nucleotides, the CDR3 is TGCAGCGTTGAGAAAACGGCAGGGGGGATTGAGCAGTACTTC. Encoded protein: CSVEKTAGGIEQYF.

The genes are TRBV7-2 and TRBJ1-2; D may be TRBD1 (6 bases). This CDR3 comprises 16 residues. The V end lost 5 bases, the J end lost 4 bases, and 20 bases lay between the germline ends. Per the germline V gene, CDR1 is SGHTA and CDR2 is FQGNSA. CDR3 region: CASSDRHVTGTYGYTF. CDR3 coding DNA: TGTGCCAGCAGCGACCGTCACGTAACAGGGACCTATGGCTACACCTTC.

This chain joins TRBV6-1 and TRBJ2-1; D is unclear. Germline V gene sequence: CDR1 MNHNS, CDR2 SASEGT. V shed 3 bases and J shed 7 bases, with 10 bases lying between them. This CDR3 contains 13 residues. The CDR3 DNA is TGTGCCAGCAGTGAGGACGAGATAAATGAGCAGTTCTTC. Its protein is CASSEDEINEQFF.

This clonotype appeared once. The chain uses TRBV10-3 and TRBJ2-1; tentative D call: TRBD2 (6 bases). The ends were cut back, 5 bases at V and 5 bases at J, with 16 bases in the middle. This CDR3 has 15 residues. Germline CDR1 and CDR2: ENHRY and SYGVKD. The DNA of the CDR3 is TGTGCCATCAGTCCGGGGGTTTTTAAGGACAATGAGCAGTTCTTC. The encoded protein is CAISPGVFKDNEQFF.

This clonotype was counted once. The chain joins TRBV20-1 to TRBJ2-3; 13 positions match TRBD2. Losses at the gene ends were 0 bases for V and 11 bases for J; bases not matched to a gene: 8. The CDR3 sequence is 15 residues long. Germline V gene sequence: CDR1 DFQATT, CDR2 SNEGSKA (reference sequence). This CDR3 is CSARDGGTSGRGQYF. The CDR3 DNA reads TGCAGTGCTAGAGATGGGGGCACTAGCGGGAGGGGGCAGTATTTT.